This T cell receptor beta chain was captured by sequencing in a study of regulatory T cells in long-lasting Graves disease. Notes on the study in general: Lower TCR diversity characterized persistent Graves' patients relative to newly diagnosed patients.

CDR3 regions were amplified by Arm-PCR using iRepertoire HTBI primers to build TCR beta libraries. Each CDR3 protein is one row after TCRdb ran MiXCR on the multiplex PCR reads. The profile shows about 450,000 distinct CDR3 sequences, around 24% of them singletons. Per the germline V gene, CDR1 is KGHDR and CDR2 is SFDVKD. This CDR3 has 19 residues. V lost 3 bases to trimming and J lost 0 bases, with 22 bases between them. This clonotype occurred many times. Its antigen is unidentified. The time point is: persistent/refractory GD, antithyroid drugs over 5 years with positive TRAb. PBMC-extracted RNA yielded the TCR library. Approximately 9-milliliter peripheral blood samples went into EDTA tubes.

The TCR comes from a female donor with Graves disease. Specimen: peripheral blood mononuclear cells (PBMCs), collected when the disease was refractory, from a patient treated with antithyroid drugs. The chain links TRBV24-1 to TRBJ2-5; D is perhaps TRBD2 (6 bases). CDR3 loop: CATSDLRYPIAAYQETQYF. The CDR3 nucleotides read TGTGCCACCAGTGATCTTCGGTATCCGATAGCGGCGTACCAAGAGACCCAGTACTTC.